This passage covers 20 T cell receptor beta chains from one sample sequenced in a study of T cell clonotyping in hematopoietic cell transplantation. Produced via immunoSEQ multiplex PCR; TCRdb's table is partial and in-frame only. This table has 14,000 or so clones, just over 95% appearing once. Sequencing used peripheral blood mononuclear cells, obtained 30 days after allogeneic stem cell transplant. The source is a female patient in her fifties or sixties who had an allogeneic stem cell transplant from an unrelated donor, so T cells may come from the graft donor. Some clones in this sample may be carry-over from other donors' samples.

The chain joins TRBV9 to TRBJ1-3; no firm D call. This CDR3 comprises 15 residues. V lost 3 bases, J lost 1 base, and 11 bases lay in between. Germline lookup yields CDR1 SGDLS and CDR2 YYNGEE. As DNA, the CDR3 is TGTGCCAGCAGCGAGCTCGCGGGTTCTGGAAACACCATATATTTT. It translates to CASSELAGSGNTIYF.

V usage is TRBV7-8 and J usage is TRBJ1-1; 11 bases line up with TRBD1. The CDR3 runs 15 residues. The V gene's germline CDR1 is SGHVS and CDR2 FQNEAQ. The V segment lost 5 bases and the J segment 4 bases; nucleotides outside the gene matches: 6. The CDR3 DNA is TGTGCCAGCAGCCCCCGGGACAGGGGGGTCACTGAAGCTTTCTTT. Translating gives CASSPRDRGVTEAFF.

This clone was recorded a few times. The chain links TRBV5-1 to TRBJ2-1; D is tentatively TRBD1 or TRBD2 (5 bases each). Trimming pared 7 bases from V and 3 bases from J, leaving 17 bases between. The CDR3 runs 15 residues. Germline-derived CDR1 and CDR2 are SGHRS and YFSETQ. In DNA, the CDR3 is TGCGCCAGCCCTCCTTGGGACCGTTGCTACAATGAGCAGTTCTTC. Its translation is CASPPWDRCYNEQFF.

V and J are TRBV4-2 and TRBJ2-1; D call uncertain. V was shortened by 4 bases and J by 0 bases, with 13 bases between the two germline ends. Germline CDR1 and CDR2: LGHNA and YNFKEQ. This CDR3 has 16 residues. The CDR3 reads CASSREGDPSYNEQFF. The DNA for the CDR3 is TGTGCCAGCAGCCGCGAAGGAGATCCCTCCTACAATGAGCAGTTCTTC.

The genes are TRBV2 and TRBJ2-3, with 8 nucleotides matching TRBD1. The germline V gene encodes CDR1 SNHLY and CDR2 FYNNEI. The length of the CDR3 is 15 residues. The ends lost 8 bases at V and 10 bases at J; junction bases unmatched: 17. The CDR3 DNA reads TGTGCCAGCCAACGTGAGACAGGGGCGACACACCCGCAGTATTTT. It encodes CASQRETGATHPQYF.

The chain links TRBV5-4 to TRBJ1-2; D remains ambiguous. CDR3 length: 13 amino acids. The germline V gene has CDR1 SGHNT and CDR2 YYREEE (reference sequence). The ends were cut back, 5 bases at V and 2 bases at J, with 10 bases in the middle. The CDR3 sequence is CASSPDGNYGYTF. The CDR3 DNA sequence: TGTGCCAGCAGTCCGGACGGAAACTATGGCTACACCTTC.

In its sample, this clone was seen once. The CDR3 region has the DNA TGTGCCAGCAGACCAGCGGGGGGGCAGGAGACCCAGTACTTC. This translates into CASRPAGGQETQYF. The chain uses TRBV5-4 and TRBJ2-5; 10 nucleotides align to TRBD2. CDR1 is SGHNT and CDR2 is YYREEE in the germline V gene (reference sequence). Losses at the gene ends were 5 bases for V and 5 bases for J; bases not matched to a gene: 6. The CDR3 is 14 residues long.

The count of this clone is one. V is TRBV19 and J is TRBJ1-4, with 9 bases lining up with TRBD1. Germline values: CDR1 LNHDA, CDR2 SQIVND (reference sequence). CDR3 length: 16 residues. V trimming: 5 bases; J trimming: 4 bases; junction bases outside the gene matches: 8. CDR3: CASSPGQGFGNEKLFF. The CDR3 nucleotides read TGTGCCAGTAGTCCAGGACAGGGGTTTGGTAATGAAAAACTGTTTTTT. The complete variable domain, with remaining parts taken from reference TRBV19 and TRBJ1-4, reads DGGITQSPKYLFRKEGQNVTLSCEQNLNHDAMYWYRQDPGQGLRLIYYSQIVNDFQKGDIAEGYSVSREKKESFPLTVTSAQKNPTAFYLCASSPGQGFGNEKLFFGSGTQLSVL.

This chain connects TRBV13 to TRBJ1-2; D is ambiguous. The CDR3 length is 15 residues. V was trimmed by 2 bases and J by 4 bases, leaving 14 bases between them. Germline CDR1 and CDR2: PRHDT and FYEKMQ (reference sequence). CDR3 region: CASSLTQSGSYGYTF. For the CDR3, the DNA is TGTGCCAGCAGCTTAACCCAAAGCGGGAGCTATGGCTACACCTTC. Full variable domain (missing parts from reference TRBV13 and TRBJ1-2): AAGVIQSPRHLIKEKRETATLKCYPIPRHDTVYWYQQGPGQDPQFLISFYEKMQSDKGSIPDRFSAQQFSDYHSELNMSSLELGDSALYFCASSLTQSGSYGYTFGSGTRLTVV.

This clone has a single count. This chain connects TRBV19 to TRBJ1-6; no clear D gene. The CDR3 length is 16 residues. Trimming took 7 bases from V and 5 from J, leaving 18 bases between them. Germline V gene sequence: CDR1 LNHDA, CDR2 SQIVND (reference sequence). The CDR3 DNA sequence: TGTGCCAGTACTCGCAGCGAAGGGCGTCATAATTCACCCCTCCACTTT. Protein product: CASTRSEGRHNSPLHF.

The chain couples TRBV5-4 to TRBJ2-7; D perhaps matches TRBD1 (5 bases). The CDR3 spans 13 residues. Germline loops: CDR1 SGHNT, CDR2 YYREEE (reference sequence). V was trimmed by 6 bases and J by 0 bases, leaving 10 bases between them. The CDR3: CASKKDNSYEQYF. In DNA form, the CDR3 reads TGTGCCAGCAAAAAGGACAACTCCTACGAGCAGTACTTC.

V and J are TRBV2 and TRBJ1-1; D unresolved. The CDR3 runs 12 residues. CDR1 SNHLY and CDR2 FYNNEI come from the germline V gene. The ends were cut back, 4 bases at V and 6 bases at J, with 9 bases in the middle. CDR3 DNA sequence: TGTGCCAGCAGTGTGAGGAGGGCTGAAGCTTTCTTT. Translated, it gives CASSVRRAEAFF.

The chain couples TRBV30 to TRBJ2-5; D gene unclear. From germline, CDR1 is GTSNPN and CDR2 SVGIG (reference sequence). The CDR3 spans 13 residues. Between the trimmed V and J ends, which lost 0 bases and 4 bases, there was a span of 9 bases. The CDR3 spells CAWSVRWGETQYF. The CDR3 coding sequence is TGTGCCTGGAGTGTACGGTGGGGAGAGACCCAGTACTTC.

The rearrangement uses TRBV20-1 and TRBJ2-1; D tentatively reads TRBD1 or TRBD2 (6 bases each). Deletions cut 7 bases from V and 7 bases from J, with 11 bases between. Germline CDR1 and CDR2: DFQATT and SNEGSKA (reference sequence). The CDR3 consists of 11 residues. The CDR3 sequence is CSVQGGNEQFF. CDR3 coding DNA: TGCAGTGTTCAAGGGGGGAATGAGCAGTTCTTC.

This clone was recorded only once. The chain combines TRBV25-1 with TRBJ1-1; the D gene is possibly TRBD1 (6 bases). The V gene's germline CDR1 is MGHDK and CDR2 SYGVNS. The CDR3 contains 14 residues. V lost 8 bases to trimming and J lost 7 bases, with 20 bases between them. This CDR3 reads CASLQNVGADEAFF. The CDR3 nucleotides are TGTGCCAGCCTTCAGAACGTGGGGGCCGATGAAGCTTTCTTT. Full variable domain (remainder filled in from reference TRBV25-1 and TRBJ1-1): EADIYQTPRYLVIGTGKKITLECSQTMGHDKMYWYQQDPGMELHLIHYSYGVNSTEKGDLSSESTVSRIRTEHFPLTLESARPSHTSQYLCASLQNVGADEAFFGQGTRLTVV.

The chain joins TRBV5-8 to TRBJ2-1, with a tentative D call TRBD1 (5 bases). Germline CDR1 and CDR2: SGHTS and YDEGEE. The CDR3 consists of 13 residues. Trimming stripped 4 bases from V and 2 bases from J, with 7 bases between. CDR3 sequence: CASSRGTYNEQFF. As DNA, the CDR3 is TGTGCCAGCAGCAGGGGCACCTACAATGAGCAGTTCTTC.

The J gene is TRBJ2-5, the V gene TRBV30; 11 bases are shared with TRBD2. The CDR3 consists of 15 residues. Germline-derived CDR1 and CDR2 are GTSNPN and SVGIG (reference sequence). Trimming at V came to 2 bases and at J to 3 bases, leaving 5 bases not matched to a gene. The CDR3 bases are TGTGCCTGGAGTCCAGGGACTAGCGGTAAAGAGACCCAGTACTTC. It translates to CAWSPGTSGKETQYF.

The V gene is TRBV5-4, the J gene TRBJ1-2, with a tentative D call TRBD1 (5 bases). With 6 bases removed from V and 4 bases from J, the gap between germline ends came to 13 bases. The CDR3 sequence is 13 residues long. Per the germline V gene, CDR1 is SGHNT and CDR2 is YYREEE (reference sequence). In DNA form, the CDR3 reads TGTGCCAGCACCCTTGGGGGGGGCTATGGCTACACCTTC. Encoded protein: CASTLGGGYGYTF.

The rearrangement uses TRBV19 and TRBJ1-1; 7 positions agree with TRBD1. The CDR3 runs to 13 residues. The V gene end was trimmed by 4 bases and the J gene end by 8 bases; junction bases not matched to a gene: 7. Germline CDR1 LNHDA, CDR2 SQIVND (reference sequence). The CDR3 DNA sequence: TGTGCCAGTAGTAACCACAGGGGCGGGGAAGCTTTCTTT. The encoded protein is CASSNHRGGEAFF.

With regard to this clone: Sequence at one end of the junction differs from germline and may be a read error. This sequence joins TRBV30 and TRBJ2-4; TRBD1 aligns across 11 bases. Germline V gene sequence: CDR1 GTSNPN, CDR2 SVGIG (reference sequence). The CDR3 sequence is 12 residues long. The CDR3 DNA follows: TGTGCCTGGATAAGGACAGGGGGCGCGGGGGGCTTC. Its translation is CAWIRTGGAGGF.